Below, 28 T cell receptor beta chains from the same sample are listed, as sequenced in a study of cytotoxic CD8 clonotypes in ibrutinib-treated CLL. Repertoires were generated with immunoSEQ multiplex PCR, while TCRdb's copy carries only in-frame clones and drops some. The sample has about 34,000 clones; roughly two thirds are singletons. Specimen: PBMCs, collected before ibrutinib treatment. The receptors derive from a human donor with chronic lymphocytic leukemia.

The genes are TRBV29-1 and TRBJ2-5, with 7 bases that match TRBD1. The CDR3 is 14 residues long. After removal of 3 bases from V and 2 bases from J, the junction contained 6 bases not matched to a gene. Germline V lookup: CDR1 SQVTM, CDR2 ANQGSEA. As DNA, the CDR3 is TGCAGCGTTGAGGACCGGGACAGTCAAGAGACCCAGTACTTC. Encoded protein: CSVEDRDSQETQYF. Supplemented by reference TRBV29-1 and TRBJ2-5, the full variable domain reads SAVISQKPSRDICQRGTSLTIQCQVDSQVTMMFWYRQQPGQSLTLIATANQGSEATYESGFVIDKFPISRPNLTFSTLTVSNMSPEDSSIYLCSVEDRDSQETQYFGPGTRLLVL.

The V and J genes are TRBV2 and TRBJ2-5; possible D gene TRBD2, 5 bases. Germline CDR1 and CDR2: SNHLY and FYNNEI. V was pared by 8 bases and J by 5 bases, with 18 bases between. There are 14 residues in the CDR3. The CDR3 here is CASGIMSRGETQYF. The CDR3 DNA reads as TGTGCCAGCGGGATCATGAGCCGCGGGGAGACCCAGTACTTC.

By sample share, this clone is medium-sized. The CDR3 sequence is CASSFVTREEGSYTF. CDR3 DNA: TGTGCCAGCAGCTTTGTAACCCGGGAAGAGGGAAGCTACACCTTC. This chain joins TRBV5-6 and TRBJ1-2, with D unresolved. CDR1 is SGHDT, CDR2 YYEEEE, per germline. V was shortened by 2 bases and J by 9 bases, with 20 bases between the two germline ends. The CDR3 is made up of 15 amino acids.

V is TRBV10-3 and J is TRBJ1-2; TRBD1 matches at 7 bases. With 7 bases clipped from V and 1 base from J, the junction kept 9 bases outside the gene matches. CDR1 and CDR2 (germline): ENHRY, SYGVKD. CDR3 size: 15 residues. The CDR3 DNA follows: TGTGCCATCACCAAGGGGGGACAGAGTAACTATGGCTACACCTTC. It codes for CAITKGGQSNYGYTF.

This chain uses TRBV30 with TRBJ2-1; TRBD2 matches at 11 bases. The V gene's germline CDR1 is GTSNPN and CDR2 SVGIG (reference sequence). The CDR3 sequence is 13 residues long. The ends lost 8 bases at V and 6 bases at J; junction bases unmatched: 6. Here the CDR3 reads CARGLAETNEQFF. CDR3 sequence (DNA): TGTGCCCGGGGACTAGCGGAGACCAATGAGCAGTTCTTC.

The chain has TRBV6-5 and TRBJ2-2; D perhaps matches TRBD1 (5 bases). V lost 2 bases and J 7 bases, leaving 11 bases between the germline ends. Germline-derived CDR1 and CDR2 are MNHEY and SVGAGI. This CDR3 is built from 14 residues. CDR3 in DNA: TGTGCCAGCAGTTACACCAGGGTAGTCGGGGAGCTGTTTTTT. Its protein product is CASSYTRVVGELFF.

The chain links TRBV5-1 to TRBJ2-7; 9 bases are a match to TRBD2. The length of the CDR3 is 16 residues. CDR1 is SGHRS, CDR2 YFSETQ, per germline. The ends lost 3 bases at V and 0 bases at J; junction bases unmatched: 7. The chain's CDR3 is CASSSTSGSHSYEQYF. CDR3 DNA: TGCGCCAGCAGCTCCACTAGCGGGTCCCACTCCTACGAGCAGTACTTC.

By share, this clone ranks as medium-sized. The rearrangement joins TRBV5-1 to TRBJ2-7, with D perhaps TRBD1 or TRBD2 (6 bases each). CDR3 length: 14 amino acids. Germline V gene lookup returns CDR1 SGHRS and CDR2 YFSETQ. Trimming took 2 bases from V and 4 from J, leaving 13 bases between them. CDR3 bases: TGCGCCAGCAGCTTAGGAGGGGGGCGATACGAGCAGTACTTC. It encodes CASSLGGGRYEQYF.

V is TRBV6-5 and J is TRBJ1-1, with D tentatively TRBD1 (6 bases). The CDR3 extends over 15 amino acids. The germline V gene has CDR1 MNHEY and CDR2 SVGAGI. The ends were cut back, 3 bases at V and 0 bases at J, with 11 bases in the middle. The DNA of the CDR3 is TGTGCCAGCAGTTATAACAGGGACATGAACACTGAAGCTTTCTTT. Translated: CASSYNRDMNTEAFF.

In its sample, this clone ranks as medium-sized. V and J are TRBV7-9 and TRBJ2-7; D gene unclear. In germline, CDR1 is SEHNR, CDR2 FQNEAQ (reference sequence). Trimming removed 1 base at V and 2 bases at J, with 12 bases between. This CDR3 spans 15 amino acids. CDR3 in DNA: TGTGCCAGCAGCTTAGGGGCGGCCCCTACCTACGAGCAGTACTTC. This sequence encodes CASSLGAAPTYEQYF.

This clone has only one observation. The rearrangement uses TRBV27 and TRBJ2-3; TRBD2 matches 7 bases. Trimming removed 4 bases from V and 4 bases from J; junction bases left unmatched: 11. This CDR3 contains 16 residues. The germline V gene has CDR1 MNHEY and CDR2 SMNVEV (reference sequence). The DNA of the CDR3 is TGTGCCAGCAGTTATACGGGAGGCAGAGGGGCAGATACGCAGTATTTT. It encodes CASSYTGGRGADTQYF.

This clone appeared a single time. This chain joins TRBV11-2 and TRBJ2-7; D not certain. Trimming removed 3 bases at V and 1 base at J, with 7 bases between. CDR1 SGHAT and CDR2 FQNNGV come from the germline V gene. This CDR3 is 13 amino acids long. The DNA for the CDR3 is TGTGCCAGCAGCTTCTCCTCGTCCTACGAGCAGTACTTC. Translation gives CASSFSSSYEQYF.

The CDR3 DNA reads as TGTGCCAGCAGCCGGCGGGATTTTAATTCGGATACGCAGTATTTT. Residues: CASSRRDFNSDTQYF. V gene TRBV14 combines with J gene TRBJ2-3; a possible D gene is TRBD2 (6 bases). The length of the CDR3 is 15 residues. Germline V gives CDR1 SGHDN, CDR2 FVKESK. Trimming pared 4 bases from V and 6 bases from J, leaving 17 bases between.

The V and J genes are TRBV19 and TRBJ1-2, with 8 bases identical to TRBD1. There are 15 residues in the CDR3. CDR1 is LNHDA and CDR2 is SQIVND in the germline V gene (reference sequence). J was trimmed by 2 bases and V by 1 base; bases with no gene match: 3. This chain's CDR3 is CASSIATGGNYGYTF. CDR3 coding DNA: TGTGCCAGTAGTATAGCTACAGGGGGGAACTATGGCTACACCTTC. Variable domain in full (rest from reference TRBV19 and TRBJ1-2): DGGITQSPKYLFRKEGQNVTLSCEQNLNHDAMYWYRQDPGQGLRLIYYSQIVNDFQKGDIAEGYSVSREKKESFPLTVTSAQKNPTAFYLCASSIATGGNYGYTFGSGTRLTVV.

The rearrangement joins TRBV28 to TRBJ2-7; D remains unclear. V dropped 10 bases and J dropped 3 bases, with 7 bases sitting between them. The CDR3 has 10 residues. CDR1 and CDR2 from the germline V gene are MDHEN and SYDVKM. CDR3 region: CATRYYEQYF. The CDR3 bases are TGTGCCACACGATACTACGAGCAGTACTTC.

The chain couples TRBV19 to TRBJ1-1, with unresolved D. Germline values: CDR1 LNHDA, CDR2 SQIVND (reference sequence). CDR3 length equals 14 residues. The V and J ends lost 2 bases and 2 bases respectively, with 9 bases between them. The CDR3 here is CASSIRRQNTEAFF. For the CDR3, the DNA is TGTGCCAGTAGTATAAGGAGACAAAACACTGAAGCTTTCTTT.

The chain joins TRBV14 to TRBJ2-1; 7 bases are shared with TRBD2. V lost 3 bases, J lost 13 bases, and 9 bases stayed unmatched. The CDR3 has 13 amino acids. CDR1 is SGHDN and CDR2 is FVKESK in the germline V gene. In nucleotides, the CDR3 is TGTGCCAGCAGCCAGGCGCTAGCGGAAAAACAGTTCTTC. Encoded protein: CASSQALAEKQFF. Based on the CDR3 plus reference TRBV14 and TRBJ2-1, the full variable domain is EAGVTQFPSHSVIEKGQTVTLRCDPISGHDNLYWYRRVMGKEIKFLLHFVKESKQDESGMPNNRFLAERTGGTYSTLKVQPAELEDSGVYFCASSQALAEKQFFGPGTRLTVL.

This chain joins TRBV7-2 and TRBJ2-2; weak D call: TRBD1 (5 bases). Per germline, CDR1 SGHTA and CDR2 FQGNSA. The ends were cut back, 4 bases at V and 3 bases at J, with 9 bases in the middle. There are 14 residues in the CDR3. DNA of the CDR3: TGTGCCAGCAGCTCGGACACACACACCGGGGAGCTGTTTTTT. Protein product: CASSSDTHTGELFF.

The chain combines TRBV5-6 with TRBJ2-7; D unresolved. This CDR3 has 14 amino acids. V was shortened by 0 bases and J by 2 bases, with 9 bases between the two germline ends. Per the germline V gene, CDR1 is SGHDT and CDR2 is YYEEEE. CDR3 DNA: TGTGCCAGCAGCTTGGGCTGGTCCCCCTACGAGCAGTACTTC. It translates to CASSLGWSPYEQYF.

This clone has more than one count but fewer than ten. The CDR3 sequence: CASRAGLGTDTQYF. The CDR3 nucleotides are TGTGCCAGCAGAGCAGGGTTGGGCACAGATACGCAGTATTTT. This sequence joins TRBV6-5 and TRBJ2-3, with TRBD1 as a possible D gene (5 bases). The CDR3 loop spans 14 amino acids. V shed 6 bases and J shed 1 base, with 11 bases lying between them. CDR1 is MNHEY, CDR2 SVGAGI, per germline.

The chain links TRBV15 to TRBJ2-7; 11 nucleotides line up with TRBD2. V was clipped by 5 bases and J by 1 base; unmatched bases: 10. Germline V gives CDR1 LNHNV, CDR2 YYDKDF (reference sequence). The CDR3 runs to 17 residues. The CDR3 protein is CATSPLPGTSGSYEQYF. The CDR3 DNA sequence: TGTGCCACCAGCCCTCTCCCCGGGACTAGCGGATCCTACGAGCAGTACTTC.

The genes are TRBV27 and TRBJ2-3; possibly TRBD2 for D (6 bases). V was pared by 3 bases and J by 6 bases, with 13 bases between. Germline V gene data show CDR1 as MNHEY and CDR2 as SMNVEV (reference sequence). This CDR3 has 14 residues. For the CDR3, the DNA is TGTGCCAGCAGTTTTTGGAGGGCACATGATACGCAGTATTTT. This encodes CASSFWRAHDTQYF.

This clone appeared a few times. The V call is TRBV30, the J call TRBJ1-5; D perhaps matches TRBD1 (5 bases). Between the trimmed V and J ends, which lost 3 bases and 0 bases, there was a span of 6 bases. Per germline, CDR1 GTSNPN and CDR2 SVGIG (reference sequence). The CDR3 consists of 13 residues. The CDR3 here is CAWSRDSNQPQHF. The CDR3 bases are TGTGCCTGGAGCAGGGATAGCAATCAGCCCCAGCATTTT.

This clone came up a few times. J is TRBJ1-3 and V is TRBV19, with D possibly being TRBD1 (6 bases). V was cut by 1 base and J by 4 bases, with 11 bases left in between. Germline assignment: CDR1 LNHDA and CDR2 SQIVND (reference sequence). The CDR3 has 15 residues. CDR3 coding DNA: TGTGCCAGTAGTATAGGTACAGGGTCCGGAAACACCATATATTTT. Encoded protein: CASSIGTGSGNTIYF.

The chain carries TRBV6-1 and TRBJ2-6; no firm D call. The CDR3 covers 15 residues. Trimming left V 8 bases short and J 1 base short, with 12 bases between. The germline CDR1 and CDR2 sequences are MNHNS and SASEGT. CDR3 loop: CASGTGLSGANVLTF. The CDR3 coding sequence is TGTGCCAGCGGCACCGGGCTATCTGGGGCCAACGTCCTGACTTTC.

The chain couples TRBV7-8 to TRBJ1-6, with TRBD1 matching over 9 bases. The ends lost 5 bases at V and 7 bases at J; junction bases unmatched: 6. CDR3 length equals 15 residues. Germline assignment: CDR1 SGHVS and CDR2 FQNEAQ. DNA of the CDR3: TGTGCCAGCAGCCCCCCGGGGACAGGGAATTCACCCCTCCACTTT. Translation: CASSPPGTGNSPLHF.

This clone was observed a few times. V usage is TRBV7-3 and J usage is TRBJ1-3; TRBD1 is a possible D gene (5 bases). The germline gives CDR1 SGHTA, CDR2 FQGTGA. V lost 2 bases and J 0 bases, leaving 11 bases between the germline ends. CDR3 length equals 16 residues. CDR3 DNA sequence: TGTGCCAGCAGCTTAGACAGCTCTAGCTCTGGAAACACCATATATTTT. Its translation is CASSLDSSSSGNTIYF.

This clone has a handful of counts. The chain links TRBV19 to TRBJ1-1, with TRBD1 matching over 11 bases. This CDR3 contains 14 residues. Germline assignment: CDR1 LNHDA and CDR2 SQIVND (reference sequence). J was trimmed by 6 bases and V by 6 bases; bases with no gene match: 6. CDR3 sequence: CASRRDRGLAEAFF. The CDR3 nucleotides read TGTGCCAGTAGGAGGGACAGGGGGTTGGCTGAAGCTTTCTTT.